This T cell receptor beta chain was observed in a study of T cell responses to AZD1222 COVID-19 vaccine. The data were produced by immunoSEQ multiplex PCR, yet TCRdb's version contains in-frame clones alone and is incomplete. The top ten hold 0.95% to 1.1% of the sample, which has 200,000 to 250,000 clones, 93% seen once. V shed 4 bases and J 2 bases; nucleotides not matched to a gene: 1. Germline CDR1 is LGHNA and CDR2 is YNFKEQ. The CDR3 is 14 amino acids. This clone has only one observation. V gene TRBV4-2 combines with J gene TRBJ2-7; TRBD2 matches 11 bases. The source of this sequence is an adult in good health. This specimen was peripheral blood, taken on day 0 of MenACWY control vaccination. The CDR3 nucleotides read TGTGCCAGCAGCCCACTAGCGGGGGCCTACGAGCAGTACTTC. Amino acid sequence: CASSPLAGAYEQYF.